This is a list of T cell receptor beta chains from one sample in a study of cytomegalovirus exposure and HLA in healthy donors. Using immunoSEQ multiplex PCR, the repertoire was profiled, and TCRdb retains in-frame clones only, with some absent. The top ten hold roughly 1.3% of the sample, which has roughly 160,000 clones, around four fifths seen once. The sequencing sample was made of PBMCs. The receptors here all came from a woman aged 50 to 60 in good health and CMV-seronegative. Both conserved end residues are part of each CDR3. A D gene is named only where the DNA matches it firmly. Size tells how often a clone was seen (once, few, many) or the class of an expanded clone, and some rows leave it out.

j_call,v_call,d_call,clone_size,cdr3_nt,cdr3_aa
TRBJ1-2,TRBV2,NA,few,TGTGCCAACTCCCAAGGGTCAGGGTATCTAAGAGGCTACACCTTC,CANSQGSGYLRGYTF
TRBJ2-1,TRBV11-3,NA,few,TGTGCCAGCAGCTTAGGCCCACAACGAGAGCAGTTCTTC,CASSLGPQREQFF
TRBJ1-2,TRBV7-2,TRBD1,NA,TGTGCCAGCAGCCCGGGACAGGGACGCTATGGCTACACCTTC,CASSPGQGRYGYTF
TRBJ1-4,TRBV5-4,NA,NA,TGTGCCAGCAGCCTGACCAGCGCGCCAGAAAAACTGTTTTTT,CASSLTSAPEKLFF
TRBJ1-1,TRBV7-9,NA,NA,TGTGCCAGCAGCCGCAGGAGGACCAGGACAGACATGAACACTGAAGCTTTCTTT,CASSRRRTRTDMNTEAFF
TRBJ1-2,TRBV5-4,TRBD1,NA,TGTGCCAGCAGCTCCGTAAAGACAGGGTTATTTGGCTACACCTTC,CASSSVKTGLFGYTF
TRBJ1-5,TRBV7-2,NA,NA,TGTGCCAGCAGCTTAGCTCTGGACAGACCCCTTCATCAGCCCCAGCATTTT,CASSLALDRPLHQPQHF
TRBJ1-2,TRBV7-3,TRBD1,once,TGTGCCAGCAGCTTAACGGGGACAGGGGTTTACGGCTACACCTTC,CASSLTGTGVYGYTF
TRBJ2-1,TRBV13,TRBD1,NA,TGTGCCAGCAGCCCCACAGGGGGATGGGTCAATGAGCAGTTCTTC,CASSPTGGWVNEQFF
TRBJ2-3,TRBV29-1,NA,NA,TGCAGCGTTGCGCAGGGGACTAAAACAGATACGCAGTATTTT,CSVAQGTKTDTQYF
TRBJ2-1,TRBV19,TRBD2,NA,TGTGCCAGTAGTATTGGGACACTAGCGGGGGCTACCTACAATGAGCAGTTCTTC,CASSIGTLAGATYNEQFF
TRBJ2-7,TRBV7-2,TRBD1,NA,TGTGCCAGCAGCTTAGGGACAGGAGTATACTTC,CASSLGTGVYF
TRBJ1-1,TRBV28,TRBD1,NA,TGTGCCAGCAGTCCAGTGACAGGGAGGCATACTGAAGCTTTCTTT,CASSPVTGRHTEAFF
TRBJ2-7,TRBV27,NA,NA,TGTGCCAGCAGTTGGACAGTACGCGGCTACGAGCAGTACTTC,CASSWTVRGYEQYF
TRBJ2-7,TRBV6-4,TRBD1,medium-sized,TGTGCCAGCAGTGCGGGTACAGGGGGATCGGACGAGCAGTACTTC,CASSAGTGGSDEQYF
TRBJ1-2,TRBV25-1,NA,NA,TGTGCCAGCAGTGAAGGCAGGCGCAACTATGGCTACACCTTC,CASSEGRRNYGYTF
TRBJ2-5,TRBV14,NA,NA,TGTGCCAGCAGCCAATTTACAGTGAGCTACCAAGAGACCCAGTACTTC,CASSQFTVSYQETQYF
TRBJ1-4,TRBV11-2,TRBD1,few,TGTGCCAGCAGCTTAGTACCAAGGGGGCTAACTAATGAAAAACTGTTTTTT,CASSLVPRGLTNEKLFF
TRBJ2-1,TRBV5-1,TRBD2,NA,TGCGCCAGCAGGGTAAGCGGGGTGTCCTACAATGAGCAGTTCTTC,CASRVSGVSYNEQFF
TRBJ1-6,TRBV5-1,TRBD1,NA,TGCGCCAGCAGCCCGGAGCCGGGACAGAATAATTCACCCCTCCACTTT,CASSPEPGQNNSPLHF
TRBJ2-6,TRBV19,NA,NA,TGTGCCAGCAGGTCCTCTGGGGCCAACGTCCTGACTTTC,CASRSSGANVLTF
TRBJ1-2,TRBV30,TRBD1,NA,TGTGCCTGGAGTAACCCCGGGACAGTCTATGGCTACACCTTC,CAWSNPGTVYGYTF
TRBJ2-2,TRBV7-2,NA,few,TGTGCCAGCAGCCCCACTCACGGGGAGCTGTTTTTT,CASSPTHGELFF
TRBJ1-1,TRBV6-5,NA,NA,TGTGCCAGCAGTCAACAGGGCGGGTCGACTGAAGCTTTCTTT,CASSQQGGSTEAFF
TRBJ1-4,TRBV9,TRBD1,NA,TGTGCCAGCAGCCCGCGCCCCGGGACAGGGGTTGGTGAAAAACTGTTTTTT,CASSPRPGTGVGEKLFF
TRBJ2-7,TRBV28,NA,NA,TGTGCCAGCAGTGATGAACAGGGTTGGTCCTACGAGCAGTACTTC,CASSDEQGWSYEQYF
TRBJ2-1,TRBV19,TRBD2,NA,TGTGCCAGTAGTATTAGGACTAGCTCCTACAATGAGCAGTTCTTC,CASSIRTSSYNEQFF
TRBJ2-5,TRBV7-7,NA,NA,TGTGCCAGCAGCTTAGACATGACAGCGTACCAAGAGACCCAGTACTTC,CASSLDMTAYQETQYF
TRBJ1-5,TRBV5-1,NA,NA,TGCGCCAGCAGCTTGGACAGGGGCAATCAGCCCCAGCATTTT,CASSLDRGNQPQHF
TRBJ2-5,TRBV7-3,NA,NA,TGTGCCAGCAGGGTTACCGGGGGCCAAGAGACCCAGTACTTC,CASRVTGGQETQYF
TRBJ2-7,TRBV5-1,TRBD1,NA,TGCGCCAGCAGCTTGGGGGGGACAGGGGGCTCAATGAACGAGCAGTACTTC,CASSLGGTGGSMNEQYF
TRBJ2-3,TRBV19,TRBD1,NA,TGTGCCAGTAGTATTTCTGGGACAGCCAACACAGATACGCAGTATTTT,CASSISGTANTDTQYF
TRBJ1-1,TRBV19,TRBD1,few,TGTGCCAGTAGTCCGAGACAGGGGTACACTGAAGCTTTCTTT,CASSPRQGYTEAFF
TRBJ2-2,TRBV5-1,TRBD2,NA,TGCGCCAGCAGCTCGCCGTTGAAATTCTCCGGGACTAGCGGGAGATGGGACACCGGGGAGCTGTTTTTT,CASSSPLKFSGTSGRWDTGELFF
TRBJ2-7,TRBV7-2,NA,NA,TGTGCCAGCAGCCCCGACACCTACGAGCAGTACTTC,CASSPDTYEQYF
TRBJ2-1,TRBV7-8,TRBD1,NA,TGTGCCAGCAGCGTAGTTGGGGGACAGTACAGCAATGAGCAGTTCTTC,CASSVVGGQYSNEQFF
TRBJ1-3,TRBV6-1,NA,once,TGTGCCAGCAGTGACGGTCGAGAGGCCCTCTCTGGAAACACCATATATTTT,CASSDGREALSGNTIYF
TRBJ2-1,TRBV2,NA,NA,TGTGCCAGCAGTGTGGGAGTATCCTACAATGAGCAGTTCTTC,CASSVGVSYNEQFF
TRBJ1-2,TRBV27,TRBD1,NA,TGTGCCAGCAGCTTGCGCACCCGGGACAGGGGTGCCTATGGCTACACCTTC,CASSLRTRDRGAYGYTF
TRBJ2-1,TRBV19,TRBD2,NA,TGTGCCAGTAGTATTCCCCCGGCTAGCGGGGGGGCGCACAATGAGCAGTTCTTC,CASSIPPASGGAHNEQFF